One sample yielded the 18 T cell receptor beta chains listed below, sequenced in a study of cytomegalovirus exposure and HLA in healthy donors. PCR employed 60 Vbeta and 13 Jbeta primers. The method was immunoSEQ multiplex PCR; TCRdb's version includes in-frame clones alone and lacks a portion of them. The sample gives about 62,000 clones, about 77% of which show up once; under 6% is in the top ten. Sequenced input: PBMCs. Receptors were obtained from a woman aged 25 to 39 in good health and CMV-seronegative.

The CDR3 coding sequence is TGTGCCAGCAGTGAAGAACGGTACGTCGCTCCCCAGCATTTT. It encodes CASSEERYVAPQHF. The chain is built from TRBV6-1 and TRBJ1-5; no clear D gene. The CDR3 contains 14 residues. CDR1 is MNHNS, CDR2 SASEGT, per germline. V lost 1 base and J lost 10, with 14 bases in between.

This chain links TRBV18 with TRBJ2-2; 9 positions agree with TRBD1. The CDR3 covers 15 residues. V shed 7 bases and J 5 bases; nucleotides not matched to a gene: 8. Looked up from germline, CDR1 is KGHSH and CDR2 is LQKENI. CDR3 in DNA: TGTGCCAGCTTTTCCGGGACAGGGAGTACCGGGGAGCTGTTTTTT. Protein: CASFSGTGSTGELFF.

V usage is TRBV5-1 and J usage is TRBJ2-5; TRBD1 aligns across 8 bases. CDR1 and CDR2 from the germline V gene are SGHRS and YFSETQ. The CDR3 is 18 amino acids. V was pared by 0 bases and J by 2 bases, with 12 bases of the junction left unmatched. This chain's CDR3 is CASSLEGQAKSRQETQYF. The CDR3 coding sequence is TGCGCCAGCAGCTTGGAGGGACAGGCGAAGAGCCGGCAAGAGACCCAGTACTTC.

This rearrangement joins TRBV11-1 to TRBJ2-2; D is perhaps TRBD2 (5 bases). Germline loops: CDR1 SGHAT, CDR2 FQDESV (reference sequence). V lost 4 bases, J lost 4 bases, and 10 bases lay in between. The CDR3 consists of 14 residues. The CDR3 region is CASSWTRGTGELFF. In nucleotides, the CDR3 is TGTGCCAGCAGCTGGACCCGGGGCACCGGGGAGCTGTTTTTT.

CDR3 DNA: TGTGCCAGTACCCTAGCGGGGGGGTACAATGAGCAGTTCTTC. Translating gives CASTLAGGYNEQFF. The genes are TRBV19 and TRBJ2-1; 12 bases map to TRBD2. V shed 7 bases, J shed 4 bases, and the junction held 2 bases outside the gene matches. This CDR3 has 14 amino acids. Germline values: CDR1 LNHDA, CDR2 SQIVND (reference sequence).

J is TRBJ2-4 and V is TRBV5-1; D remains unclear. The germline V gene has CDR1 SGHRS and CDR2 YFSETQ. The V end lost 3 bases, the J end lost 6 bases, and 10 bases lay between the germline ends. The CDR3 runs to 13 residues. In DNA, the CDR3 is TGCGCCAGCAGCTCCGACAACCTAAACATTCAGTACTTC. Protein: CASSSDNLNIQYF.

The V and J genes are TRBV2 and TRBJ2-5; possibly TRBD2 for D (5 bases). There are 16 residues in the CDR3. V was shortened by 7 bases and J by 5 bases, with 23 bases between the two germline ends. Germline loops: CDR1 SNHLY, CDR2 FYNNEI. The CDR3 sequence is CASIRWQIRERETQYF. The CDR3 bases are TGTGCCAGCATTCGATGGCAGATACGGGAACGGGAGACCCAGTACTTC.

This chain links TRBV15 with TRBJ2-7, with 7 bases lining up with TRBD2. The germline V gene encodes CDR1 LNHNV and CDR2 YYDKDF (reference sequence). The CDR3 length is 19 residues. The V and J ends lost 1 base and 3 bases, in that order; junction bases with no gene match: 18. CDR3 loop: CATSRGLRGAGGSVYEQYF. The CDR3 bases are TGTGCCACCAGCAGAGGTTTGCGGGGAGCAGGCGGGAGTGTCTACGAGCAGTACTTC.

The J gene is TRBJ1-2, the V gene TRBV6-5, with 11 bases identical to TRBD1. After removal of 5 bases from V and 8 bases from J, the junction contained 10 bases not matched to a gene. The CDR3 consists of 15 residues. CDR1 and CDR2 (germline): MNHEY, SVGAGI. DNA of the CDR3: TGTGCCAGCAGTAACCCCGGGACAGGGGGAGGCGGCTACACCTTC. This translates into CASSNPGTGGGGYTF.

This clone came up a few times. This sequence joins TRBV5-6 and TRBJ2-5, with 7 bases identical to TRBD2. CDR3 length: 15 residues. V lost 5 bases to trimming and J lost 0 bases; unmatched junction nucleotides: 7. Germline values: CDR1 SGHDT, CDR2 YYEEEE. The CDR3 spells CASSSIGGYQETQYF. CDR3 bases: TGTGCCAGCAGTTCGATCGGGGGGTACCAAGAGACCCAGTACTTC.

V and J are TRBV28 and TRBJ1-2; possibly TRBD1 for D (5 bases). The CDR3 runs 13 residues. CDR1 and CDR2 from the germline V gene are MDHEN and SYDVKM. Trimming shortened V by 4 bases and J by 4 bases, and 10 bases separated the two germline ends. CDR3 region: CASSWQGIYGYTF. CDR3 DNA sequence: TGTGCCAGCAGTTGGCAGGGAATCTATGGCTACACCTTC.

The rearrangement links TRBV4-3 to TRBJ2-2, with TRBD2 as a possible D gene (5 bases). Trimming left V 0 bases short and J 6 bases short, with 8 bases between. The length of the CDR3 is 14 residues. Germline loops: CDR1 LGHNA, CDR2 YSLEER. The CDR3 DNA follows: TGCGCCAGCAGCCAAGATGAGAGGGCCGGGGAGCTGTTTTTT. Translation gives CASSQDERAGELFF.

This clone was found a few times. The chain uses TRBV7-2 and TRBJ2-2; D is possibly TRBD1 (6 bases). The CDR3 runs to 15 residues. Trimming pared 2 bases from V and 1 base from J, leaving 8 bases between. From germline, CDR1 is SGHTA and CDR2 FQGNSA. CDR3 DNA: TGTGCCAGCAGCTTACAGACAGGGAACACCGGGGAGCTGTTTTTT. Its protein product is CASSLQTGNTGELFF.

The chain recombines TRBV6-6 with TRBJ2-3; 11 positions agree with TRBD2. Germline V gene data show CDR1 as MNHNY and CDR2 as SVGAGI (reference sequence). This CDR3 is built from 16 residues. V lost 6 bases and J lost 0; bases outside the gene matches: 5. The CDR3 spells CASSRLAGPSTDTQYF. DNA of the CDR3: TGTGCCAGCAGCCGACTAGCGGGACCTAGCACAGATACGCAGTATTTT.

CDR3 sequence reads: CASSYFAGQGIRGYTF. For the CDR3, the DNA is TGTGCCAGCAGTTACTTCGCCGGACAGGGGATAAGAGGCTACACCTTC. The V gene is TRBV6-5, the J gene TRBJ1-2; TRBD1 agrees at 9 bases. J was trimmed by 8 bases and V by 1 base; bases with no gene match: 11. Germline CDR1 MNHEY, CDR2 SVGAGI. This CDR3 has 16 amino acids.

This clone was detected only a few times. At one end the junction does not follow the germline gene, possibly because of a read error. The genes are TRBV5-1 and TRBJ2-2; TRBD1 might be the D (6 bases). The length of the CDR3 is 18 residues. CDR1 and CDR2 (germline): SGHRS, YFSETQ. DNA of the CDR3: TGCGCCAGCAACTTGGTCCCCCAGGGGAGACCGAACACCGGGGAGCTGTTTTTT. It encodes CASNLVPQGRPNTGELFF.

V gene TRBV27 combines with J gene TRBJ1-4; TRBD1 aligns across 9 bases. Germline CDR1 reads MNHEY; CDR2 reads SMNVEV (reference sequence). V lost 5 bases, J lost 7 bases, and 5 bases stayed unmatched. This CDR3 is 14 amino acids long. CDR3 region: CASSPRTGVEKLFF. As DNA, the CDR3 is TGTGCCAGCAGTCCAAGGACAGGGGTTGAAAAACTGTTTTTT.

This clone was recorded once. The chain uses TRBV4-3 and TRBJ2-1; D possibly corresponds to TRBD1 (5 bases). The CDR3 is made up of 15 amino acids. Trimming took 3 bases from V and 0 from J, leaving 9 bases between them. The germline CDR1 and CDR2 sequences are LGHNA and YSLEER. Written as DNA, the CDR3 is TGCGCCAGCAGCCAGACAGTAAGCTCCTACAATGAGCAGTTCTTC. It codes for CASSQTVSSYNEQFF.